The next 2 T cell receptor beta chains were all read from a single sample in a study of T cells after yellow fever vaccination. TCRdb processed the 5' RACE reads anew with MiXCR; each CDR3 protein has one entry. The repertoire includes hundreds of thousands of distinct CDR3 sequences, 21% of them detected once, and about 16% sits in the top ten. The source material was PBMCs, sampled approximately 20 days after the first yellow fever vaccination. All receptors come from a young man who received the YFV17D yellow fever vaccine.

The gene calls are TRBV2 and TRBJ2-1, with TRBD2 identical over 13 bases. CDR3 length: 15 amino acids. In germline, CDR1 is SNHLY, CDR2 FYNNEI. V lost 3 bases and J lost 8; bases outside the gene matches: 4. The CDR3 region is CASSDALAGGHEQFF. The CDR3 DNA sequence: TGTGCCAGCAGTGATGCACTAGCGGGGGGGCATGAGCAGTTCTTC.

V is TRBV7-2 and J is TRBJ1-6; D unresolved. The germline V and J ends were trimmed by 2 bases and 10 bases, with 15 bases remaining between them. The CDR3 length is 15 residues. Germline values: CDR1 SGHTA, CDR2 FQGNSA. The CDR3 DNA sequence: TGTGCCAGCAGCTTATTCCTAGGGCTTGGATCACCCCTCCACTTT. This sequence encodes CASSLFLGLGSPLHF.